Listed here are 5 T cell receptor beta chains from one sample, sequenced in a study of breast tumors, draining lymph nodes, adjacent tissues (dated by TCRdb to about 2016). The lymph node samples were taken from the axillary draining lymph nodes of breast cancer patients. Library prep was done by multiplex PCR. Sequenced on an Illumina HiSeq 2000. TCRdb cleaned the public reads at Q25 with fastp, built clones with MiXCR and kept in-frame beta chains. Records with the same CDR3 protein are collapsed into one entry carrying the most frequent genes and DNA. This sample lists more than 250,000 distinct CDR3 sequences; over 30% were detected once. More than 0.95% of the sample lies in the top ten. Sequences were obtained from axillary lymph node tissue. The receptor source for this set is a female donor with breast cancer. Some clones in this sample may be carry-over from other donors' samples.

Comment on this clonotype: This sequence may be a read error, since a much larger clone differs from it by one base. This rearrangement joins TRBV7-3 to TRBJ2-1, with TRBD2 identical over 10 bases. The CDR3 length is 15 residues. The trim removed 2 bases at V and 9 bases at J, leaving 7 bases unmatched. CDR1 and CDR2 (germline): SGHTA, FQGTGA. The chain's CDR3 is CASSLSSGSHTEQFF. The CDR3 nucleotides are TGTGCCAGCAGCTTATCTAGCGGGAGTCACACTGAGCAGTTCTTC.

Many counts were recorded for this clonotype. The chain recombines TRBV15 with TRBJ2-5; a weak D match, TRBD2 (6 bases). The CDR3 totals 15 residues. V was clipped by 5 bases and J by 5 bases, with 18 bases between them. CDR1 and CDR2 from the germline V gene are LNHNV and YYDKDF (reference sequence). The CDR3 is CATSPNPTSRETQYF. The CDR3 nucleotides are TGTGCCACCAGCCCAAACCCGACTAGTCGGGAGACCCAGTACTTC.

The chain has TRBV6-6 and TRBJ2-2; D unclear. The length of the CDR3 is 12 residues. Germline values: CDR1 MNHNY, CDR2 SVGAGI (reference sequence). V was pared by 5 bases and J by 7 bases, with 8 bases between. CDR3 bases: TGTGCCAGCAGTCCCAAGGGCGGGGAGCTGTTTTTT. It yields the protein CASSPKGGELFF.

This sequence joins TRBV25-1 and TRBJ1-2; 10 bases are a match to TRBD1. V shed 5 bases and J 6 bases; nucleotides not matched to a gene: 12. CDR1 and CDR2 (germline): MGHDK, SYGVNS. The CDR3 extends over 16 amino acids. The CDR3 sequence: CASSLLHRDRGHGYTF. CDR3 DNA sequence: TGTGCCAGCAGTTTACTCCACCGTGACAGGGGGCATGGCTACACCTTC.

The sample holds a few counts of this clonotype. The chain employs TRBV6-5 and TRBJ2-1, with a weak D call TRBD1 (6 bases). The CDR3 contains 18 residues. V gave up 0 bases and J gave up 4 bases, with 19 bases separating them. The germline V gene has CDR1 MNHEY and CDR2 SVGAGI. The CDR3 region is CASSYSGGATLGYNEQFF. Written as DNA, the CDR3 is TGTGCCAGCAGTTACTCAGGGGGAGCCACGTTGGGGTACAATGAGCAGTTCTTC.